One sample yielded the 14 T cell receptor beta chains listed below, sequenced in a study of Graves' ophthalmopathy and Graves' hyperthyroidism (dated by TCRdb to the late 2010s). The listed sequencing device is Illumina HiSeq 2000. For repertoire sequencing, TCR beta CDR3 regions were amplified from RNA transcripts. The first round was an RT-PCR using HTBI primers with the Qiagen OneStep RT-PCR kit, and this first round was followed by a second-round multiplex PCR, then size selection and purification. Clones were called with MiXCR by TCRdb after fastp trimmed the public reads at Q25, and only in-frame beta chains were retained. Rows are unified per CDR3 protein, each entry keeping the most common DNA and genes. Within this sample are about 370,000 distinct CDR3 sequences, with about a sixth of them counted one time only. Roughly 2.3% of the sample lies in the top ten. Sequenced material: peripheral blood. The receptor source for this set is an adult woman with stable Graves' hyperthyroidism.

This clonotype was observed a handful of times. The chain is built from TRBV4-1 and TRBJ1-5; D remains unclear. The germline V gene encodes CDR1 MGHRA and CDR2 YSYEKL. Between the trimmed V and J ends, which lost 3 bases and 1 base, there was a span of 13 bases. The CDR3 sequence is 16 residues long. CDR3 region: CASSHQTGASNQPQHF. The CDR3 nucleotides read TGCGCCAGCAGCCACCAGACGGGAGCCAGCAATCAGCCCCAGCATTTT.

There are a few counts of this clonotype. The chain links TRBV5-5 to TRBJ2-2; D tentatively fits TRBD1 or TRBD2 (5 bases each). The germline CDR1 and CDR2 sequences are SGHKS and YYEKEE (reference sequence). Deletions cut 2 bases from V and 4 bases from J, with 15 bases between. CDR3 size: 16 residues. CDR3 sequence (DNA): TGTGCCAGCAGCTTAACCGGGACCCGGGGCACCGGGGAGCTGTTTTTT. Translated, it gives CASSLTGTRGTGELFF.

Many counts were recorded for this clonotype. This rearrangement joins TRBV20-1 to TRBJ1-1; D gene ambiguous. With 3 bases removed from V and 0 bases from J, the gap between germline ends came to 11 bases. This CDR3 contains 14 residues. Germline V gives CDR1 DFQATT, CDR2 SNEGSKA (reference sequence). CDR3 sequence: CSARSTEMNTEAFF. Written as DNA, the CDR3 is TGCAGTGCTAGGTCGACTGAGATGAACACTGAAGCTTTCTTT.

This clonotype appeared many times. The gene calls are TRBV4-1 and TRBJ2-7; tentatively, D is TRBD1 (6 bases). The CDR3 extends over 17 amino acids. V lost 4 bases and J lost 3, with 22 bases in between. Germline CDR1 MGHRA, CDR2 YSYEKL. CDR3 DNA sequence: TGCGCCAGCAGCCCCGCGGCAGGGGCGATGAGCCTCTACGAGCAGTACTTC. Amino acids: CASSPAAGAMSLYEQYF.

This clonotype was counted at least ten times. This sequence joins TRBV7-8 and TRBJ2-5, with 9 nucleotides matching TRBD2. This CDR3 spans 15 amino acids. The junction had 11 bases not matched to a gene; V was cut back by 5 bases and J by 7 bases. Germline assignment: CDR1 SGHVS and CDR2 FQNEAQ. The CDR3 loop is CASSGFRAGGVTQYF. The CDR3 nucleotides are TGTGCCAGCAGCGGATTCCGAGCGGGAGGCGTGACCCAGTACTTC. The full variable domain, completed using reference TRBV7-8 and TRBJ2-5, is GAGVSQSPRYKVAKRGQDVALRCDPISGHVSLFWYQQALGQGPEFLTYFQNEAQLDKSGLPSDRFFAERPEGSVSTLKIQRTQQEDSAVYLCASSGFRAGGVTQYFGPGTRLLVL.

This clonotype was detected many times. A single base separates this from a much larger clone, so it may be a read error. V gene TRBV11-2 combines with J gene TRBJ2-5; D is undetermined. V dropped 7 bases and J dropped 5 bases, with 11 bases sitting between them. The germline gives CDR1 SGHAT, CDR2 FQNNGV. This CDR3 has 12 amino acids. The DNA of the CDR3 is TGTGCCAGCACCAGCATGAGGGAGACCCAGTACTTC. Translated: CASTSMRETQYF.

This clonotype has at least ten counts. This chain links TRBV29-1 with TRBJ1-1, with D uncertain. This CDR3 region has 14 residues. Trimming removed 5 bases from V and 0 bases from J, with 13 bases in between. Germline CDR1 and CDR2: SQVTM and ANQGSEA. Written as DNA, the CDR3 is TGCAGCGTTCTCCCTCTGACCTTGAACACTGAAGCTTTCTTT. Amino acid sequence: CSVLPLTLNTEAFF.

The CDR3 region is CASITGGTGELFF. DNA for the CDR3: TGTGCCAGCATAACGGGGGGGACCGGGGAGCTGTTTTTT. The V and J genes are TRBV7-8 and TRBJ2-2; the match to TRBD2 covers 8 bases. The CDR3 has 13 amino acids. Trimming took 7 bases from V and 5 from J; bases not matched to a gene: 3. Germline CDR1 reads SGHVS; CDR2 reads FQNEAQ.

This clonotype has only one observation. This chain joins TRBV19 and TRBJ2-7; D unresolved. The V end lost 0 bases, the J end lost 5 bases, and 11 bases lay between the germline ends. The CDR3 totals 14 residues. The germline gives CDR1 LNHDA, CDR2 SQIVND (reference sequence). CDR3 residues: CASSIDQASHEQYF. CDR3 coding DNA: TGTGCCAGTAGTATAGATCAGGCTTCCCACGAGCAGTACTTC.

J is TRBJ1-2 and V is TRBV4-3; D may be TRBD1 (5 bases). Germline V lookup: CDR1 LGHNA, CDR2 YSLEER. Trimming pared 0 bases from V and 0 bases from J, leaving 8 bases between. CDR3 length: 15 residues. The chain's CDR3 is CASSQEPGSNYGYTF. The DNA for the CDR3 is TGCGCCAGCAGCCAAGAGCCAGGGTCTAACTATGGCTACACCTTC.

The J gene is TRBJ1-1, the V gene TRBV3-1; maybe TRBD1 (6 bases). Germline V gene data show CDR1 as LGHDT and CDR2 as YNNKEL (reference sequence). This CDR3 has 15 residues. V was trimmed by 2 bases and J by 4 bases, leaving 14 bases between them. The CDR3 loop is CASSQTRGVGTEAFF. The CDR3 DNA is TGTGCCAGCAGCCAAACGAGGGGGGTCGGCACTGAAGCTTTCTTT.

This clonotype appeared many times. This chain links TRBV10-3 with TRBJ1-1; unclear D gene. CDR3 length: 13 residues. The germline V and J ends were trimmed by 0 bases and 11 bases, with 13 bases remaining between them. In germline, CDR1 is ENHRY, CDR2 SYGVKD. The CDR3 here is CAISESKDLLAFF. The CDR3 DNA is TGTGCCATCAGTGAGTCGAAAGACCTTCTTGCTTTCTTT.

This clonotype showed up many times. This chain connects TRBV30 to TRBJ2-7, with 8 nucleotides matching TRBD2. After removal of 0 bases from V and 12 bases from J, the junction contained 16 bases not matched to a gene. Germline V gene lookup returns CDR1 GTSNPN and CDR2 SVGIG (reference sequence). The CDR3 spans 15 residues. DNA of the CDR3: TGTGCCTGGAGTGTCGGGGGGGGACAAAGGTCGTCGCTGTACTTC. This codes for CAWSVGGGQRSSLYF.

This clonotype was picked up many times. The rearrangement joins TRBV6-2 or TRBV6-3 to TRBJ1-5; possible D gene TRBD1, 5 bases. CDR1 is MNHEY and CDR2 is SVGEGT in the germline V gene. The CDR3 consists of 17 residues. Trimming took 2 bases from V and 4 from J, leaving 18 bases between them. The CDR3 spells CASSYGYRQPANQPQHF. CDR3 in DNA: TGTGCCAGCAGTTACGGATACAGGCAACCGGCGAATCAGCCCCAGCATTTT.